The 4 T cell receptor beta chains below come from one sample, sequenced in a study of blood T cell repertoires in COVID-19. TCRdb's copy holds only in-frame clones and misses some; the assay was immunoSEQ multiplex PCR. Of under 300,000 clones listed, about 88% are singletons. The sample was PBMCs or T cells enriched from blood (not recorded which). These receptors all stem from a woman between 50 and 59 years old who had been exposed to COVID-19.

This clone was picked up a small number of times. V and J are TRBV5-6 and TRBJ1-6; 8 positions agree with TRBD1. The CDR3 has 16 residues. CDR1 SGHDT and CDR2 YYEEEE come from the germline V gene. V trimming: 2 bases; J trimming: 0 bases; junction bases outside the gene matches: 1. The CDR3 sequence: CASSFTGGSYNSPLHF. The CDR3 bases are TGTGCCAGCAGCTTTACAGGGGGCTCCTATAATTCACCCCTCCACTTT.

CDR3 nucleotides: TGTGCCAGCAGCACGCAGGGGTGGGGCTACACCTTC. As protein: CASSTQGWGYTF. The chain couples TRBV27 to TRBJ1-2; possible D gene TRBD1, 6 bases. The length of the CDR3 is 12 residues. Per the germline V gene, CDR1 is MNHEY and CDR2 is SMNVEV (reference sequence). The V end was cut by 6 bases, the J end by 8 bases, with 13 bases between.

The V and J genes are TRBV7-9 and TRBJ1-3; D not resolved. V lost 3 bases and J 0 bases, leaving 12 bases between the germline ends. This CDR3 comprises 16 residues. Germline lookup yields CDR1 SEHNR and CDR2 FQNEAQ (reference sequence). CDR3 in amino acids: CASSFHPTSSGNTIYF. The CDR3, as DNA: TGTGCCAGCAGCTTCCACCCAACCAGCTCTGGAAACACCATATATTTT.

V and J are TRBV4-2 and TRBJ1-2; weak D call: TRBD1 (5 bases). The germline V gene has CDR1 LGHNA and CDR2 YNFKEQ. The CDR3 sequence is 14 residues long. V dropped 0 bases and J dropped 5 bases, with 10 bases sitting between them. In DNA, the CDR3 is TGTGCCAGCAGCCAAGATTGGGCAGGGTATGGCTACACCTTC. It codes for CASSQDWAGYGYTF.